A selection of T cell receptor beta chains follows, all from one sample in a study of shared clonotypes between healthy human individuals. Generated by immunoSEQ multiplex PCR, the TCRdb table keeps only in-frame clones and is missing some. Among under 1,100,000 clones, more than 60% were seen once, and the ten largest hold approximately 1.5%. The sequencing sample was made of memory CD4+ T cells sorted from blood. Receptors originate from a man aged 18 to 35 in good health. Both conserved end residues are part of each CDR3. The D gene is left open where the match is weak. Not every row has a clone size; where given, it reads once, few, many or a size class.

abundance: NA; v_gene: TRBV7-3; len: 13; j_gene: TRBJ1-5; d_gene: NA; CDR3aa: CASSLLDGTAQHF; CDR3nt: TGTGCCAGCAGCTTACTCGACGGCACAGCCCAGCATTTT
abundance: NA; v_gene: TRBV18; len: 15; j_gene: TRBJ1-5; d_gene: NA; CDR3aa: CASSPWGDSNQPQHF; CDR3nt: TGTGCCAGCTCACCATGGGGAGATAGCAATCAGCCCCAGCATTTT
abundance: NA; v_gene: TRBV11-2; len: 14; j_gene: TRBJ1-2; d_gene: NA; CDR3aa: CASSPDRLNYGYTF; CDR3nt: TGTGCCAGCAGCCCTGACAGGCTTAACTATGGCTACACCTTC
abundance: NA; v_gene: TRBV2; len: 16; j_gene: TRBJ1-5; d_gene: TRBD1; CDR3aa: CASSRQGAGSNQPQHF; CDR3nt: TGTGCCAGCAGTCGACAGGGGGCGGGGAGCAATCAGCCCCAGCATTTT
abundance: once; v_gene: TRBV18; len: 17; j_gene: TRBJ2-3; d_gene: TRBD1; CDR3aa: CASSTDEGAFSTDTQYF; CDR3nt: TGTGCCAGCTCCACCGACGAGGGGGCCTTTAGCACAGATACGCAGTATTTT
abundance: few; v_gene: TRBV5-6; len: 12; j_gene: TRBJ2-5; d_gene: NA; CDR3aa: CASSLDRETQYF; CDR3nt: TGTGCCAGCAGCTTGGATAGAGAGACCCAGTACTTC
abundance: many; v_gene: TRBV11-2; len: 15; j_gene: TRBJ2-7; d_gene: TRBD2; CDR3aa: CASSLVGGGPGEQYF; CDR3nt: TGTGCCAGCAGCTTGGTGGGGGGAGGGCCTGGTGAGCAGTACTTC
abundance: NA; v_gene: TRBV5-5; len: 15; j_gene: TRBJ2-5; d_gene: TRBD1; CDR3aa: CASSQTGGRGETQYF; CDR3nt: TGTGCCAGCAGCCAAACAGGGGGCCGAGGAGAGACCCAGTACTTC
abundance: NA; v_gene: TRBV10-1; len: 15; j_gene: TRBJ2-2; d_gene: NA; CDR3aa: CASSESGGNTGELFF; CDR3nt: TGCGCCAGCAGTGAGTCCGGAGGGAACACCGGGGAGCTGTTTTTT
abundance: NA; v_gene: TRBV6-1; len: 13; j_gene: TRBJ2-7; d_gene: NA; CDR3aa: CASRIDTTYEQYF; CDR3nt: TGTGCCAGCAGGATAGACACAACCTACGAGCAGTACTTC
abundance: few; v_gene: TRBV27; len: 15; j_gene: TRBJ2-7; d_gene: TRBD2; CDR3aa: CASSPGLAGVSEQYF; CDR3nt: TGTGCCAGCAGTCCCGGACTAGCGGGAGTAAGCGAGCAGTACTTC
abundance: NA; v_gene: TRBV7-9; len: 16; j_gene: TRBJ2-3; d_gene: TRBD2; CDR3aa: CASSLGVAGGADTQYF; CDR3nt: TGTGCCAGCAGCTTAGGTGTAGCGGGGGGAGCAGATACGCAGTATTTT
abundance: NA; v_gene: TRBV10-3; len: 15; j_gene: TRBJ1-4; d_gene: NA; CDR3aa: CAISESSTGREKLFF; CDR3nt: TGTGCCATCAGTGAGTCGTCTACAGGGAGAGAAAAACTGTTTTTT
abundance: NA; v_gene: TRBV7-7; len: 15; j_gene: TRBJ2-1; d_gene: TRBD1; CDR3aa: CASSLGTGGFNEQFF; CDR3nt: TGTGCTAGCAGCTTAGGGACAGGGGGCTTCAATGAGCAGTTCTTC
abundance: NA; v_gene: TRBV5-1; len: 16; j_gene: TRBJ2-3; d_gene: NA; CDR3aa: CASSLLPGGSTDTQYF; CDR3nt: TGCGCCAGCAGCTTGCTTCCAGGGGGGAGCACAGATACGCAGTATTTT
abundance: NA; v_gene: TRBV7-2; len: 11; j_gene: TRBJ2-7; d_gene: NA; CDR3aa: CASSLSYEQYF; CDR3nt: TGTGCCAGCAGCCTAAGCTACGAGCAGTACTTC
abundance: once; v_gene: TRBV4-1; len: 18; j_gene: TRBJ2-2; d_gene: NA; CDR3aa: CASSLHGGELTNTGELFF; CDR3nt: TGCGCCAGCAGCCTCCACGGCGGGGAGCTTACGAACACCGGGGAGCTGTTTTTT